Detailed here is one T cell receptor (beta chain). This record belongs to a study of cytomegalovirus exposure and HLA in healthy donors. Overall study: Membership in the Caucasian-associated ancestry cluster was found for 81% of approximately 400 genotyped donors.

PCR involved 60 Vbeta and 13 Jbeta primers. TCRdb's copy holds only in-frame clones and misses some; the assay was immunoSEQ multiplex PCR. This sample has about 130,000 clones, with under 80% found just once. The CDR3 is 15 amino acids. Germline CDR1 is SGHAT and CDR2 is FQDESV (reference sequence). The trim removed 4 bases at V and 6 bases at J, leaving 10 bases unmatched. The sequence came from a man between 18 and 35 years old in good health and CMV-seropositive. The chain combines TRBV11-1 with TRBJ2-7; TRBD1 agrees at 9 bases. Sequencing was carried out using PBMCs. The CDR3 protein is CASSSSPGQGAEQYF. CDR3 DNA: TGTGCCAGCAGCTCCTCCCCGGGACAGGGTGCCGAGCAGTACTTC.